One sample yielded the 32 T cell receptor beta chains listed below, sequenced in a study of blood T cell repertoires in COVID-19. Clones were sequenced by immunoSEQ multiplex PCR, and TCRdb holds only the in-frame ones, with some missing. The data show some 250,000 clones, around 93% seen once. Sequenced material: PBMCs or T cells enriched from blood (not recorded which). The receptors here all came from a human donor in a cohort exposed to, infected with or recovered from COVID-19 (not recorded which). The donor label of this sample is uncertain.

V and J are TRBV4-1 and TRBJ1-1; no clear D gene. Germline V CDR1 and CDR2: MGHRA, YSYEKL. The CDR3 covers 15 residues. Trimming cost V 4 bases and J 1 base, with 13 bases left between them. In nucleotides, the CDR3 is TGCGCCAGCAGCCCCCTTGTCGGAGAGAACACTGAAGCTTTCTTT. The encoded protein is CASSPLVGENTEAFF.

The genes are TRBV6-6 and TRBJ2-6; 7 positions agree with TRBD1. This CDR3 is 20 amino acids long. With V trimmed by 5 bases and J by 1 base, 17 bases remained unmatched. The germline V gene encodes CDR1 MNHNY and CDR2 SVGAGI (reference sequence). In DNA, the CDR3 is TGTGCCAGCAGTCCGTGGGCCCTGGGGACAGCTTTATCTGGGGCCAACGTCCTGACTTTC. This translates into CASSPWALGTALSGANVLTF.

The genes are TRBV19 and TRBJ2-7; a weak D match, TRBD1 (5 bases). Per germline, CDR1 LNHDA and CDR2 SQIVND (reference sequence). There are 13 residues in the CDR3. V gave up 5 bases and J gave up 3 bases, with 11 bases separating them. The CDR3 is CASSATERYEQYF. CDR3 nucleotide sequence: TGTGCCAGTAGTGCGACAGAGCGCTACGAGCAGTACTTC.

This clone has just one count. V usage is TRBV5-1 and J usage is TRBJ2-2, with 8 bases fitting TRBD1. The trim removed 4 bases at V and 0 bases at J, leaving 2 bases unmatched. In germline, CDR1 is SGHRS, CDR2 YFSETQ. The CDR3 contains 15 residues. DNA for the CDR3: TGCGCCAGCAGCGTGGGACAGGCGAACACCGGGGAGCTGTTTTTT. Its translation: CASSVGQANTGELFF.

The CDR3 DNA reads as TGTGCCACCAGTGCTCTACCTTCACTCCGGGACAGGGGTTCCTACAATGAGCAGTTCTTC. This encodes CATSALPSLRDRGSYNEQFF. The chain combines TRBV24-1 with TRBJ2-1; 10 positions agree with TRBD1. With V trimmed by 5 bases and J by 1 base, 16 bases remained unmatched. The CDR3 is 20 residues long. Germline V CDR1 and CDR2: KGHDR, SFDVKD.

V and J are TRBV29-1 and TRBJ1-5; 7 bases match TRBD1. Germline V lookup: CDR1 SQVTM, CDR2 ANQGSEA. V was pared by 6 bases and J by 9 bases, with 11 bases of the junction left unmatched. The CDR3 sequence is 13 residues long. CDR3 DNA: TGCAGCGTGGGGACAGCCGTCAAGGGGCCCCAGCATTTT. This translates into CSVGTAVKGPQHF.

The chain uses TRBV5-5 and TRBJ1-4, with D possibly matching TRBD1 (5 bases). Germline CDR1 reads SGHKS; CDR2 reads YYEKEE (reference sequence). The V gene lost 4 bases and the J gene lost 7 bases, with 17 bases spanning the gap. The CDR3 extends over 15 amino acids. The CDR3 DNA is TGTGCCAGCAGCCCAACAGGCTCGACAAGTGAAAAACTGTTTTTT. It encodes CASSPTGSTSEKLFF.

The chain employs TRBV27 and TRBJ1-1; TRBD1 aligns across 9 bases. Trimming at V came to 3 bases and at J to 5 bases, leaving 7 bases not matched to a gene. The germline gives CDR1 MNHEY, CDR2 SMNVEV (reference sequence). The CDR3 length is 15 residues. The CDR3 region is CASSFVDRGGTEAFF. Written as DNA, the CDR3 is TGTGCCAGCAGTTTCGTCGACAGGGGGGGAACTGAAGCTTTCTTT.

The genes are TRBV7-8 and TRBJ1-2; D is unclear. V was pared by 0 bases and J by 2 bases, with 4 bases between. Germline-derived CDR1 and CDR2 are SGHVS and FQNEAQ. The CDR3 length is 13 residues. The CDR3 DNA is TGTGCCAGCAGCTTAGCGGGCAACTATGGCTACACCTTC. It specifies CASSLAGNYGYTF.

The chain couples TRBV11-3 to TRBJ2-5; tentative D call: TRBD2 (7 bases). The CDR3 loop spans 14 amino acids. With 3 bases removed from V and 5 bases from J, the gap between germline ends came to 13 bases. Germline values: CDR1 SGHNT, CDR2 YENEEA. The CDR3 DNA follows: TGTGCCAGCAGCTTCGGGGGGCCTCGGGAGACCCAGTACTTC. Residues: CASSFGGPRETQYF.

This clone has a single count. The chain employs TRBV29-1 and TRBJ2-5, with D maybe TRBD1 (5 bases). Per germline, CDR1 SQVTM and CDR2 ANQGSEA. This CDR3 has 13 amino acids. V was trimmed by 4 bases and J by 5 bases, leaving 14 bases between them. The CDR3 coding sequence is TGCAGCGTTGTAACGGCCTCAGGGGAGACCCAGTACTTC. Amino acids: CSVVTASGETQYF.

V gene TRBV14 combines with J gene TRBJ2-5, with 8 bases identical to TRBD1. The trim removed 0 bases at V and 6 bases at J, leaving 9 bases unmatched. CDR1 and CDR2 (germline): SGHDN, FVKESK. The CDR3 totals 16 residues. CDR3 sequence (DNA): TGTGCCAGCAGCCAAGACAGCCAGGGGGCGCGGAAGACCCAGTACTTC. It specifies CASSQDSQGARKTQYF.

This chain connects TRBV2 to TRBJ1-5, with 8 bases that match TRBD1. The CDR3 sequence is 14 residues long. The J segment lost 7 bases and the V segment lost 4 bases, leaving 6 bases of the junction unmatched. Germline V lookup: CDR1 SNHLY, CDR2 FYNNEI. CDR3 sequence reads: CASSGGPGGQPQHF. The CDR3 DNA sequence: TGTGCCAGCAGTGGAGGCCCAGGGGGCCAGCCCCAGCATTTT.

This clone was counted a few times. V is TRBV24-1 and J is TRBJ2-7; a possible D gene is TRBD1 (6 bases). Trimming cost V 9 bases and J 1 base, with 18 bases left between them. In germline, CDR1 is KGHDR, CDR2 SFDVKD. CDR3 length equals 15 residues. In DNA form, the CDR3 reads TGTGCCACCCAACCTACCGGGACACCATCCTACGAGCAGTACTTC. Its translation: CATQPTGTPSYEQYF.

V and J are TRBV6-5 and TRBJ1-2; possibly TRBD1 for D (6 bases). This CDR3 is built from 13 residues. V was clipped by 6 bases and J by 6 bases, with 14 bases between them. Looked up from germline, CDR1 is MNHEY and CDR2 is SVGAGI. CDR3 sequence reads: CASRGGTSDGYTF. In DNA form, the CDR3 reads TGTGCCAGCAGGGGGGGGACAAGCGATGGCTACACCTTC.

V gene TRBV5-1 combines with J gene TRBJ2-2, with a tentative D call TRBD2 (7 bases). CDR3 size: 16 residues. V lost 0 bases, J lost 4 bases, and 13 bases lay in between. Germline V gene lookup returns CDR1 SGHRS and CDR2 YFSETQ. The CDR3: CASSLVGGQGTGELFF. The CDR3 bases are TGCGCCAGCAGCTTGGTCGGGGGGCAGGGCACCGGGGAGCTGTTTTTT.

The chain recombines TRBV6-5 with TRBJ1-2, with D tentatively TRBD1 (5 bases). The CDR3 is made up of 15 amino acids. The germline V gene has CDR1 MNHEY and CDR2 SVGAGI. Between the trimmed V and J ends, which lost 8 bases and 2 bases, there was a span of 18 bases. CDR3 in DNA: TGTGCCAGCGGAGGGAGACAGCGTAAAAACTATGGCTACACCTTC. Its translation is CASGGRQRKNYGYTF.

The V call is TRBV7-2, the J call TRBJ1-1; D possibly corresponds to TRBD1 (6 bases). V was cut by 5 bases and J by 7 bases, with 14 bases left in between. This CDR3 comprises 13 residues. In germline, CDR1 is SGHTA, CDR2 FQGNSA. CDR3: CASSRGGWGEAFF. CDR3 nucleotides: TGTGCCAGCAGCCGGGGGGGCTGGGGTGAAGCTTTCTTT.

This clone was observed once. The chain recombines TRBV11-2 with TRBJ2-2, with D possibly TRBD2 on 5 matching bases. The CDR3 consists of 16 residues. CDR1 SGHAT and CDR2 FQNNGV come from the germline V gene. V lost 1 base and J lost 8, with 17 bases in between. CDR3 protein: CASSLVSFGEKGELFF. CDR3 bases: TGTGCCAGCAGCTTAGTTTCCTTCGGGGAGAAAGGGGAGCTGTTTTTT.

The genes are TRBV5-6 and TRBJ2-3; TRBD1 agrees at 8 bases. J lost 2 bases, V lost 0 bases, and 5 bases had no gene match. The CDR3 runs 16 residues. Germline CDR1 is SGHDT and CDR2 is YYEEEE. For the CDR3, the DNA is TGTGCCAGCAGCTTGGAGTCGGACAGGGACACAGATACGCAGTATTTT. It translates to CASSLESDRDTDTQYF.

The genes are TRBV19 and TRBJ1-2, with D possibly matching TRBD1 (5 bases). The CDR3 length is 12 residues. Germline CDR1 is LNHDA and CDR2 is SQIVND (reference sequence). The V end lost 6 bases, the J end lost 7 bases, and 12 bases lay between the germline ends. The CDR3 region is CASSPGFPGYTF. CDR3 sequence (DNA): TGTGCCAGTAGCCCAGGGTTTCCTGGCTACACCTTC.

Worth noting for this clone: The sample holds other DNA sequences that translate to the same CDR3. V gene TRBV2 combines with J gene TRBJ1-6; TRBD1 matches at 8 bases. The junction had 2 bases not matched to a gene; V was cut back by 4 bases and J by 6 bases. CDR1 is SNHLY, CDR2 FYNNEI, per germline. This CDR3 contains 14 residues. CDR3: CASSAGQGNSPLHF. The CDR3 DNA sequence: TGTGCCAGCAGTGCTGGACAGGGTAATTCACCCCTCCACTTT. The complete variable domain, with remaining parts taken from reference TRBV2 and TRBJ1-6, reads EPEVTQTPSHQVTQMGQEVILRCVPISNHLYFYWYRQILGQKVEFLVSFYNNEISEKSEIFDDQFSVERPDGSNFTLKIRSTKLEDSAMYFCASSAGQGNSPLHFGNGTRLTVT.

The J gene is TRBJ2-7, the V gene TRBV6-6, with D possibly matching TRBD1 (5 bases). V lost 5 bases and J 7 bases, leaving 12 bases between the germline ends. The CDR3 is 12 residues long. Looked up from germline, CDR1 is MNHNY and CDR2 is SVGAGI (reference sequence). The DNA of the CDR3 is TGTGCCAGCAGTAGAGGCAGGGATGAGCAGTACTTC. This translates into CASSRGRDEQYF.

This clone came up many times. V gene TRBV7-2 combines with J gene TRBJ2-7, with 7 positions matching TRBD2. The germline CDR1 and CDR2 sequences are SGHTA and FQGNSA. The length of the CDR3 is 14 residues. With 3 bases clipped from V and 2 bases from J, the junction kept 4 bases outside the gene matches. The CDR3 reads CASSFGGGPYEQYF. The CDR3 region has the DNA TGTGCCAGCAGCTTTGGCGGGGGTCCCTACGAGCAGTACTTC.

This sequence joins TRBV5-6 and TRBJ1-6; a weak D match, TRBD1 (5 bases). Germline values: CDR1 SGHDT, CDR2 YYEEEE. V was shortened by 7 bases and J by 7 bases, with 12 bases between the two germline ends. CDR3 length equals 13 residues. The CDR3 DNA reads TGTGCCAGCCGGAGGGGCCCGAATTCACCCCTCCACTTT. As protein: CASRRGPNSPLHF.

The chain links TRBV5-4 to TRBJ1-1; D call uncertain. CDR3 length: 13 residues. Germline CDR1 SGHNT, CDR2 YYREEE (reference sequence). V was cut by 3 bases and J by 1 base, with 7 bases left in between. The CDR3 DNA sequence: TGTGCCAGCAGCTCTGACTGGAACACTGAAGCTTTCTTT. It is translated as CASSSDWNTEAFF. The full variable domain, in which reference TRBV5-4 and TRBJ1-1 provide the parts outside the CDR3, is ETGVTQSPTHLIKTRGQQVTLRCSSQSGHNTVSWYQQALGQGPQFIFQYYREEENGRGNFPPRFSGLQFPNYSSELNVNALELDDSALYLCASSSDWNTEAFFGQGTRLTVV.

This clone was observed a single time. This rearrangement joins TRBV7-3 to TRBJ2-3; 7 positions match TRBD2. Germline values: CDR1 SGHTA, CDR2 FQGTGA. This CDR3 comprises 15 residues. Unmatched junction bases numbered 7, after V lost 2 bases and J lost 5 bases. This chain's CDR3 is CASSLLAGVGDTQYF. The CDR3 bases are TGTGCCAGCAGCTTATTGGCGGGGGTGGGAGATACGCAGTATTTT.

The genes are TRBV6-6 and TRBJ1-3; tentatively, D is TRBD1 (6 bases). V gave up 6 bases and J gave up 8 bases, with 17 bases separating them. Germline CDR1 MNHNY, CDR2 SVGAGI (reference sequence). This CDR3 contains 14 residues. In nucleotides, the CDR3 is TGTGCCAGCAGCTCTAGCGGGGGCGCCTACACCATATATTTT. It translates to CASSSSGGAYTIYF.

The chain employs TRBV2 and TRBJ1-1; TRBD1 aligns across 11 bases. The CDR3 extends over 14 amino acids. Germline values: CDR1 SNHLY, CDR2 FYNNEI. J lost 3 bases, V lost 5 bases, and 2 bases had no gene match. CDR3 residues: CASSMGQGDTEAFF. CDR3 coding DNA: TGTGCCAGCAGTATGGGACAGGGGGACACTGAAGCTTTCTTT.

V is TRBV18 and J is TRBJ1-4, with D possibly TRBD1 on 6 matching bases. V lost 0 bases to trimming and J lost 8 bases, with 19 bases between them. The CDR3 is 17 residues long. Germline CDR1 KGHSH, CDR2 LQKENI. The DNA for the CDR3 is TGTGCCAGCTCACCACCAGCAGGGGCGGGGGCTCGGGAAAAACTGTTTTTT. It is translated as CASSPPAGAGAREKLFF.

This clone was recorded once. The chain combines TRBV30 with TRBJ2-7, with 7 bases lining up with TRBD2. Germline CDR1 and CDR2: GTSNPN and SVGIG (reference sequence). There are 13 residues in the CDR3. The trim removed 0 bases at V and 6 bases at J, leaving 5 bases unmatched. The CDR3, as DNA: TGTGCCTGGAGTGTAGGGGAGGGTAGCGAGCAGTACTTC. Translation: CAWSVGEGSEQYF.

This chain links TRBV19 with TRBJ2-3, with TRBD2 identical over 8 bases. Germline CDR1 and CDR2: LNHDA and SQIVND (reference sequence). The CDR3 extends over 14 amino acids. Germline trimming cut 7 bases from V and 5 bases from J; bases unmatched to any gene: 8. CDR3 residues: CASNDGGAEDTQYF. DNA of the CDR3: TGTGCCAGTAACGACGGGGGGGCCGAAGATACGCAGTATTTT.